This T cell receptor beta chain was sequenced in a study of T cells in localized non-small cell lung cancer (TCRdb year 2020). Regarding the research as a whole: Comparing tumors with uninvolved tumor-adjacent lungs, the study looked at the T cell repertoires of around 250 patients with early-stage NSCLC. NSCLC patients had a mean age of around 66 years, and about 140 were male and about 110 female. All 250 or so NSCLC patients in the cohort were treatment-naive and had localized lung tumors that were resected. What the study reported, not specific to this receptor: Longer overall survival was associated with higher blood T cell density, whereas shorter survival was associated with higher adjacent-lung clonality. The highest T cell clonality was observed in uninvolved tumor-adjacent lung, where clonality exceeded that of tumor, suggesting that antigenic responses were more focused in uninvolved tumor-adjacent lung. Because of the exploratory design, TCR variables were selected using unadjusted p-values without false-discovery rate correction. A median of roughly 58 of the top 100 tumor clones were detected in paired uninvolved adjacent lung, and about 29 of these tumor clones were also found among the top 100 clones of the paired uninvolved adjacent lung. Because multi-region tumor sequencing was not done, intratumor heterogeneity could not be ruled out.

V lost 0 bases and J lost 2 bases; the stretch between them is 11 bases long. For CDR1 and CDR2, the germline V gene (reference sequence) lists GTSNPN and SVGIG. The CDR3 sequence holds 14 residues, the cysteine and phenylalanine included. Only the CDR3 DNA stays, 42 bases, in frame from base 1. TCR beta CDR3 regions were sequenced from DNA using the immunoSEQ Assay. In the paper's pipeline: To compute T cell density, TCR beta template counts were normalized to usable DNA, which was estimated by amplifying housekeeping genes. The preseqR package was used to estimate richness by extrapolating to 400,000 templates for PBMC samples and to 120,000 templates for tissue samples. Clonality was defined as one minus Pielou's evenness. Tissue-enriched TCRs were identified by differential abundance testing using productive amino-acid clonotypes, minimum total count 5 and alpha 0.1. The Jaccard Index and the Morisita Overlap Index were used to quantify repertoire overlap between compartments. TCR beta CDR3s were clustered by GLIPH together with public tetramer-defined viral CDR3s, and at least three viral sequences plus V-gene enrichment were required for viral motifs. In its TCRdb copy, this immuneACCESS table keeps in-frame sequences only and misses some clones. Where compared with another copy, unresolved V genes explain less than half of these, and the others have no known cause. V and J calls and clone size are as listed in that table; D and trimming were resolved from the DNA. Counted in this sample were roughly 30,000 clones; roughly 90% of them appeared once. Approximately 3% of the sample comes from the top ten.

Only one count was recorded for this clone. Which antigen it targets is not known. Per-base quality was not reported, and no clone a single base away is much larger than it. At diagnosis, tumor, uninvolved tumor-adjacent lung and peripheral blood were collected and then preserved as a mix of FFPE and fresh-frozen material. For TCR repertoire profiling, blood samples were analyzed as peripheral blood mononuclear cells. This TCR derives from a woman between 18 and 55 years old with stage I lung adenocarcinoma. The rearrangement combines TRBV30 with TRBJ2-7, and possibly TRBD1, on 5 matching bases. The material sequenced was peripheral blood, taken before any cancer treatment. The DNA sequence is as follows: TGTGCCTGGAGTGTATGGGGCACCACCTACGAGCAGTACTTC. It is translated as CAWSVWGTTYEQYF. Reference TRBV30 and TRBJ2-7 genes cover what lies past the CDR3, so the full variable domain is SQTIHQWPATLVQPVGSPLSLECTVEGTSNPNLYWYRQAAGRGLQLLFYSVGIGQISSEVPQNLSASRPQDRQFILSSKKLLLSDSGFYLCAWSVWGTTYEQYFGPGTRLTVT.